The rows below give T cell receptor beta chains drawn from one sample of a study of T cell repertoires in cytomegalovirus infection. TCRdb independently ran MiXCR on the reads; one entry per CDR3 protein. This sample yields 450,000 to 600,000 distinct CDR3 sequences, of which roughly a third are seen a single time; 17% belongs to the top ten. No antigens are known for them. The sample consisted of cultured PBMCs, taken from culture after CMV antigen stimulation. These receptors were taken from a human donor in good health (CMV status not recorded). Some clones in this sample may be carry-over from other donors' samples. CDR3s include the opening cysteine and the closing phenylalanine or tryptophan. The order of the fields is D gene, J gene, clone size, V gene, CDR3 protein, CDR3 DNA. D genes are given only for firm matches. Clone size appears in some rows only: once, few, many, or a class for an expanded clone.

D gene: TRBD2; J gene: TRBJ2-1; clone size: many; V gene: TRBV7-2; CDR3 protein: CASSPPGLVVHEQFF; CDR3 DNA: TGTGCCAGCAGCCCCCCGGGACTAGTTGTCCATGAGCAGTTCTTC
D gene: -; J gene: TRBJ2-3; clone size: many; V gene: TRBV7-2; CDR3 protein: CASSPGTNTDTQYF; CDR3 DNA: TGTGCCAGCAGCCCCGGGACCAACACAGATACGCAGTATTTT
D gene: TRBD1; J gene: TRBJ1-2; clone size: few; V gene: TRBV23-1; CDR3 protein: CASSPGQGCGYTF; CDR3 DNA: TGCGCCAGCAGTCCAGGACAGGGCTGTGGCTACACCTTC
D gene: TRBD1; J gene: TRBJ1-6; clone size: -; V gene: TRBV7-2; CDR3 protein: CASSLGGTGGSPLHF; CDR3 DNA: TGTGCCAGCAGCTTAGGGGGGACAGGGGGTTCACCCCTCCACTTT
D gene: TRBD1; J gene: TRBJ2-5; clone size: -; V gene: TRBV9; CDR3 protein: CASSFGTGMGETQYF; CDR3 DNA: TGTGCCAGCAGCTTCGGGACAGGGATGGGAGAGACCCAGTACTTC
D gene: -; J gene: TRBJ2-1; clone size: -; V gene: TRBV12-5; CDR3 protein: CASGLEGSEQFF; CDR3 DNA: TGTGCTAGTGGTTTGGAGGGGAGTGAGCAGTTCTTC
D gene: -; J gene: TRBJ1-4; clone size: -; V gene: TRBV7-2; CDR3 protein: CASSLAKSGPNEKLFF; CDR3 DNA: TGTGCCAGCAGCTTAGCGAAGTCGGGGCCTAATGAAAAACTGTTTTTT
D gene: -; J gene: TRBJ2-3; clone size: -; V gene: TRBV7-2; CDR3 protein: CASSMDSSTDTQYF; CDR3 DNA: TGTGCCAGCAGCATGGACAGTAGCACAGATACGCAGTATTTT
D gene: -; J gene: TRBJ1-1; clone size: -; V gene: TRBV7-9; CDR3 protein: CASSLIPPEQGKNTEAFF; CDR3 DNA: TGTGCCAGCAGCTTAATCCCGCCCGAACAGGGAAAGAACACTGAAGCTTTCTTT
D gene: TRBD1; J gene: TRBJ2-5; clone size: -; V gene: TRBV11-3; CDR3 protein: CASSRTSTGGRETQYF; CDR3 DNA: TGTGCCAGCAGCCGCACATCGACAGGGGGTAGGGAGACCCAGTACTTC
D gene: -; J gene: TRBJ1-5; clone size: few; V gene: TRBV6-2/TRBV6-3; CDR3 protein: CASSPLDTNQPQHF; CDR3 DNA: TGTGCCAGCAGTCCCCTCGACACAAATCAGCCCCAGCATTTT
D gene: TRBD1; J gene: TRBJ2-2; clone size: -; V gene: TRBV19; CDR3 protein: CASSMGQPNTGELFF; CDR3 DNA: TGTGCCAGTAGTATGGGACAGCCGAACACCGGGGAGCTGTTTTTT
D gene: TRBD1; J gene: TRBJ2-1; clone size: -; V gene: TRBV2; CDR3 protein: CASLRTGGEEQFF; CDR3 DNA: TGTGCCAGCCTCCGGACAGGGGGCGAAGAGCAGTTCTTC
D gene: -; J gene: TRBJ2-1; clone size: -; V gene: TRBV6-2/TRBV6-3; CDR3 protein: CASSYGDEQFF; CDR3 DNA: TGTGCCAGCAGTTACGGGGATGAGCAGTTCTTC
D gene: -; J gene: TRBJ2-1; clone size: -; V gene: TRBV19; CDR3 protein: CASSIPDYLERKFF; CDR3 DNA: TGTGCCAGTAGTATACCCGATTACTTGGAAAGGAAGTTCTTC
D gene: -; J gene: TRBJ1-5; clone size: -; V gene: TRBV14; CDR3 protein: CASSQESWADSNQPQHF; CDR3 DNA: TGTGCCAGCAGCCAAGAAAGCTGGGCAGATAGCAATCAGCCCCAGCATTTT
D gene: -; J gene: TRBJ1-5; clone size: -; V gene: TRBV19; CDR3 protein: CASSLRDRADQPQHF; CDR3 DNA: TGTGCCAGTAGTCTCCGAGACAGAGCGGATCAGCCCCAGCATTTT
D gene: -; J gene: TRBJ1-1; clone size: many; V gene: TRBV15; CDR3 protein: CATSPPQGNTEAFF; CDR3 DNA: TGTGCCACCAGCCCCCCTCAGGGGAACACTGAAGCTTTCTTT
D gene: -; J gene: TRBJ1-2; clone size: -; V gene: TRBV2; CDR3 protein: CASSGQWSEYGYTF; CDR3 DNA: TGTGCCAGCAGCGGACAGTGGTCGGAGTATGGCTACACCTTC
D gene: -; J gene: TRBJ1-4; clone size: -; V gene: TRBV5-4; CDR3 protein: CASSLGARREKLFF; CDR3 DNA: TGTGCCAGCAGCTTGGGGGCCCGAAGGGAAAAACTGTTTTTT
D gene: TRBD2; J gene: TRBJ2-7; clone size: -; V gene: TRBV12-3/TRBV12-4; CDR3 protein: CASSFLAGEGEQYF; CDR3 DNA: TGTGCCAGCAGTTTTTTGGCGGGAGAGGGAGAGCAGTACTTC
D gene: -; J gene: TRBJ2-3; clone size: many; V gene: TRBV7-2; CDR3 protein: CASSSRPLSGISTDTQYF; CDR3 DNA: TGTGCCAGCAGCTCTAGGCCCCTTAGCGGTATTAGCACAGATACGCAGTATTTT